One sample yielded the 8 T cell receptor beta chains listed below, sequenced in a study of OX40 agonist ivuxolimab in advanced cancers. TCRdb keeps only in-frame clones here, not all; method: immunoSEQ multiplex PCR. The table includes 65,000 to 95,000 clones, roughly 90% detected once. Here the sequenced sample was CD4+ or CD8+ T cells sorted from blood, taken in a trial of the OX40 agonist ivuxolimab. The receptors stem from an adult with an advanced solid tumor such as melanoma, head and neck, liver or kidney cancer.

The V gene is TRBV7-2, the J gene TRBJ2-7, with 7 nucleotides matching TRBD1. The ends lost 6 bases at V and 1 base at J; junction bases unmatched: 6. The CDR3 runs to 14 residues. Germline V CDR1 and CDR2: SGHTA, FQGNSA. In nucleotides, the CDR3 is TGTGCCAGCAGTTATCGGGACAGATCCTACGAGCAGTACTTC. It specifies CASSYRDRSYEQYF.

This sequence joins TRBV18 and TRBJ2-1, with 10 bases aligning to TRBD2. The CDR3 contains 15 residues. Per the germline V gene, CDR1 is KGHSH and CDR2 is LQKENI. The trim removed 4 bases at V and 6 bases at J, leaving 6 bases unmatched. The CDR3 region has the DNA TGTGCCAGCTCACTTTCTAGCGGGAGAGGCAATGAGCAGTTCTTC. Its protein product is CASSLSSGRGNEQFF. Variable domain in full (rest from reference TRBV18 and TRBJ2-1): NAGVMQNPRHLVRRRGQEARLRCSPMKGHSHVYWYRQLPEEGLKFMVYLQKENIIDESGMPKERFSAEFPKEGPSILRIQQVVRGDSAAYFCASSLSSGRGNEQFFGPGTRLTVL.

The gene calls are TRBV15 and TRBJ2-1, with D hard to call. With 0 bases removed from V and 0 bases from J, the gap between germline ends came to 9 bases. The CDR3 has 16 amino acids. CDR1 and CDR2 (germline): LNHNV, YYDKDF (reference sequence). The CDR3 DNA sequence: TGTGCCACCAGCAGAGATCGTAGCAACTCCTACAATGAGCAGTTCTTC. Translation: CATSRDRSNSYNEQFF.

The J gene is TRBJ2-3, the V gene TRBV21-1; the table names TRBD2, a call not compared with the DNA. TRBV21-1 is labeled a pseudogene. The CDR3 spans 16 residues. The CDR3 is CASRGTSGRSADTQYF. The CDR3 nucleotides read TGTGCCAGCAGGGGGACTAGCGGGAGATCAGCAGATACGCAGTATTTT.

This clone occurred once. V is TRBV10-3 and J is TRBJ1-1; D is ambiguous. The germline gives CDR1 ENHRY, CDR2 SYGVKD. CDR3 size: 13 residues. V was pared by 4 bases and J by 8 bases, with 14 bases between. DNA for the CDR3: TGTGCCATCAGTGTTGGCGGATCGGCGGAAGCTTTCTTT. It encodes CAISVGGSAEAFF.

The CDR3, as DNA: TGTGCCAGCAGCTTAGCGCAGCCGGCCGGGGAGCTGTTTTTT. Translated: CASSLAQPAGELFF. The J gene is TRBJ2-2, the V gene TRBV7-8, with no clear D. Germline assignment: CDR1 SGHVS and CDR2 FQNEAQ. The CDR3 runs 14 residues. V was trimmed by 0 bases and J by 6 bases, leaving 8 bases between them.

The chain joins TRBV10-3 to TRBJ2-3, with D possibly being TRBD2 (5 bases). Trimming stripped 10 bases from V and 3 bases from J, with 17 bases between. Germline lookup yields CDR1 ENHRY and CDR2 SYGVKD. This CDR3 comprises 14 residues. In DNA, the CDR3 is TGTGCCACCGTCAGAGACCGGGGTACAGATACGCAGTATTTT. It specifies CATVRDRGTDTQYF.

This CDR3 is CASSERDRGYTF. Here the CDR3 DNA reads TGTGCCAGCAGTGAACGGGACAGGGGATACACCTTC. The chain couples TRBV6-1 to TRBJ1-2; 10 bases agree with TRBD1. V shed 2 bases, J shed 11 bases, and the junction held 2 bases outside the gene matches. Germline V gene sequence: CDR1 MNHNS, CDR2 SASEGT. The CDR3 contains 12 residues.